Listed below are T cell receptor beta chains from one sample, sequenced in a study of blood T cell repertoires in COVID-19. Produced via immunoSEQ multiplex PCR; TCRdb's table is partial and in-frame only. Among roughly 190,000 clones listed, around 94% were seen once. Source material: peripheral blood. These receptors came from a man aged 25 to 40 with COVID-19, enrolled during active disease. The CDR3 runs from the conserved cysteine through the conserved F or W. A D gene is named only where the DNA matches it firmly. Part of the rows lack a size; the others show once, few, many or a class for expanded clones.

V gene: TRBV7-2; J gene: TRBJ1-1; D gene: .; clone size: .; CDR3 DNA: TGTGCCAGCAGCTTAACAGGCCAGAACACTGAAGCTTTCTTT; CDR3 protein: CASSLTGQNTEAFF
V gene: TRBV5-1; J gene: TRBJ1-3; D gene: TRBD1; clone size: .; CDR3 DNA: TGCGCCAGCAGCTTGGAACCCAACTTTTGGGACAGGGGTTCTTCTTCTTCAGGAAACACCATATATTTT; CDR3 protein: CASSLEPNFWDRGSSSSGNTIYF
V gene: TRBV5-4; J gene: TRBJ1-4; D gene: .; clone size: .; CDR3 DNA: TGTGCCAGCAGCCAATCAACAGGGATCAGCGGTGAAAAACTGTTTTTT; CDR3 protein: CASSQSTGISGEKLFF
V gene: TRBV19; J gene: TRBJ2-2; D gene: .; clone size: .; CDR3 DNA: TGTGCCAGTAGTATAGTCGCGAACACCGGGGAGCTGTTTTTT; CDR3 protein: CASSIVANTGELFF
V gene: TRBV2; J gene: TRBJ2-7; D gene: TRBD1; clone size: .; CDR3 DNA: TGTGCCAGCAGTGAAATGGGCAGGGGGCAGTACGAGCAGTACTTC; CDR3 protein: CASSEMGRGQYEQYF
V gene: TRBV11-2; J gene: TRBJ2-7; D gene: .; clone size: .; CDR3 DNA: TGTGCCAGCAGCTCGATCGCAGGGGAGCGGTCCTACGAGCAGTACTTC; CDR3 protein: CASSSIAGERSYEQYF
V gene: TRBV3-1/TRBV3-2; J gene: TRBJ2-7; D gene: .; clone size: .; CDR3 DNA: TGTGCCAGCAGCCAAGAGTTAAACACAGGCGCCTACGAGCAGTACTTC; CDR3 protein: CASSQELNTGAYEQYF
V gene: TRBV6-5; J gene: TRBJ1-2; D gene: TRBD1; clone size: .; CDR3 DNA: TGTGCCAGCAGTTACTCGGTCGTACAGGGGAATGGCTACACCTTC; CDR3 protein: CASSYSVVQGNGYTF
V gene: TRBV6-5; J gene: TRBJ1-5; D gene: .; clone size: .; CDR3 DNA: TGTGCCAGCAAACCAACAGGGAATAGCAATCAGCCCCAGCATTTT; CDR3 protein: CASKPTGNSNQPQHF
V gene: TRBV27; J gene: TRBJ2-3; D gene: TRBD1; clone size: .; CDR3 DNA: TGTGCCAGCAGTTTGGTAGGACAGGGGTACAATACGCAGTATTTT; CDR3 protein: CASSLVGQGYNTQYF
V gene: TRBV5-4; J gene: TRBJ1-6; D gene: TRBD1; clone size: .; CDR3 DNA: TGTGCCAGCAGCTTGGCCCGACAGGGGGCGAATTCACCCCTCCACTTT; CDR3 protein: CASSLARQGANSPLHF
V gene: TRBV10-3; J gene: TRBJ2-5; D gene: TRBD1; clone size: few; CDR3 DNA: TGTGCCATCAGTGAGCCGGACAGGGGCACAGAGACCCAGTACTTC; CDR3 protein: CAISEPDRGTETQYF
V gene: TRBV19; J gene: TRBJ1-2; D gene: .; clone size: .; CDR3 DNA: TGTGCCAGTAGTATAGTAGGGGATGGCTACACCTTC; CDR3 protein: CASSIVGDGYTF
V gene: TRBV30; J gene: TRBJ1-2; D gene: .; clone size: .; CDR3 DNA: TGTGCCTGGAGTTTACCCCGACAGCCTGGCTACACCTTC; CDR3 protein: CAWSLPRQPGYTF
V gene: TRBV5-1; J gene: TRBJ1-4; D gene: TRBD1; clone size: .; CDR3 DNA: TGCGCCAGCAGCACAGTCCCGGGACAGGGGGCCAGTGAAAAACTGTTTTTT; CDR3 protein: CASSTVPGQGASEKLFF
V gene: TRBV6-1; J gene: TRBJ1-1; D gene: TRBD1; clone size: .; CDR3 DNA: TGTGCCAGCAGTGAGAGGGGGCCGAACACTGAAGCTTTCTTT; CDR3 protein: CASSERGPNTEAFF
V gene: TRBV27; J gene: TRBJ1-4; D gene: .; clone size: .; CDR3 DNA: TGTGCCAGCAGTTCCTCAGAACAGGGATTGTATGAAAAACTGTTTTTT; CDR3 protein: CASSSSEQGLYEKLFF
V gene: TRBV5-4; J gene: TRBJ1-1; D gene: .; clone size: .; CDR3 DNA: TGTGCCAGCAGCTTGGGGGCCGGGGGGAGTAATACTGAAGCTTTCTTT; CDR3 protein: CASSLGAGGSNTEAFF
V gene: TRBV30; J gene: TRBJ1-2; D gene: .; clone size: .; CDR3 DNA: TGTGCCTCGGGGGTTAGCGGCACCTATGGCTACACCTTC; CDR3 protein: CASGVSGTYGYTF
V gene: TRBV19; J gene: TRBJ2-5; D gene: TRBD1; clone size: .; CDR3 DNA: TGTGCCAGTAGCATACAGGGGACACGGGAGACCCAGTACTTC; CDR3 protein: CASSIQGTRETQYF
V gene: TRBV30; J gene: TRBJ1-5; D gene: .; clone size: .; CDR3 DNA: TGTGCCTGGAGTATCGACACGATCAAAGAGCAGCCCCAGCATTTT; CDR3 protein: CAWSIDTIKEQPQHF
V gene: TRBV18; J gene: TRBJ1-4; D gene: TRBD1; clone size: .; CDR3 DNA: TGTGCCAGCTCCCTGACAGGGGGCGGTGAAAAACTGTTTTTT; CDR3 protein: CASSLTGGGEKLFF
V gene: TRBV6-1; J gene: TRBJ1-1; D gene: .; clone size: .; CDR3 DNA: TGTGCCAGCAGTGAACGTGGGAGATTGGACACTGAAGCTTTCTTT; CDR3 protein: CASSERGRLDTEAFF
V gene: TRBV5-4; J gene: TRBJ2-1; D gene: TRBD1; clone size: .; CDR3 DNA: TGTGCCAGCAGCTTGCGGGACAGGGGACATTGGTCTGGCAATGAGCAGTTCTTC; CDR3 protein: CASSLRDRGHWSGNEQFF
V gene: TRBV5-5; J gene: TRBJ2-3; D gene: TRBD2; clone size: .; CDR3 DNA: TGTGCCAGCAGCGCCGGGACTAGCAAAGATACGCAGTATTTT; CDR3 protein: CASSAGTSKDTQYF
V gene: TRBV19; J gene: TRBJ1-3; D gene: .; clone size: .; CDR3 DNA: TGTGCCAGTAGTATTTTGGGGGCTCTCTCTGGAAACACCATATATTTT; CDR3 protein: CASSILGALSGNTIYF
V gene: TRBV19; J gene: TRBJ1-5; D gene: TRBD1; clone size: .; CDR3 DNA: TGTGCCAGTTCACAGGGGAGGAATCAGCCCCAGCATTTT; CDR3 protein: CASSQGRNQPQHF
V gene: TRBV6-5; J gene: TRBJ2-3; D gene: .; clone size: .; CDR3 DNA: TGTGCCAGCAGTTACAGGGGGGGGCTGGATACGCAGTATTTT; CDR3 protein: CASSYRGGLDTQYF
V gene: TRBV5-5; J gene: TRBJ1-1; D gene: .; clone size: .; CDR3 DNA: TGTGCCAGCAGCTTTGGGTGGGAGGGACAAGGCACTGAAGCTTTCTTT; CDR3 protein: CASSFGWEGQGTEAFF
V gene: TRBV29-1; J gene: TRBJ1-1; D gene: .; clone size: .; CDR3 DNA: TGCAGCGTTGAAGGGACATTTGAAGCTTTCTTT; CDR3 protein: CSVEGTFEAFF
V gene: TRBV7-7; J gene: TRBJ2-2; D gene: .; clone size: .; CDR3 DNA: TGTGCCAGCAGCTCGGTCACAGGGTCCGGGGAGCTGTTTTTT; CDR3 protein: CASSSVTGSGELFF
V gene: TRBV3-1/TRBV3-2; J gene: TRBJ2-1; D gene: .; clone size: .; CDR3 DNA: TGTGCCAGCAGCCAAGAATGGGACTCAGACAATGAGCAGTTCTTC; CDR3 protein: CASSQEWDSDNEQFF
V gene: TRBV18; J gene: TRBJ2-7; D gene: .; clone size: .; CDR3 DNA: TGTGCCAGCTCACCGAGCCGTGACGAGCAGTACTTC; CDR3 protein: CASSPSRDEQYF
V gene: TRBV5-1; J gene: TRBJ2-1; D gene: TRBD2; clone size: .; CDR3 DNA: TGCGCCAGCAGCTCCCGACTAGCGGGGGGGAGATACAATGAGCAGTTCTTC; CDR3 protein: CASSSRLAGGRYNEQFF
V gene: TRBV7-9; J gene: TRBJ1-1; D gene: .; clone size: .; CDR3 DNA: TGTGCCAGCAGCGTCGACAGCGCGAACACTGAAGCTTTCTTT; CDR3 protein: CASSVDSANTEAFF
V gene: TRBV11-2; J gene: TRBJ1-6; D gene: TRBD1; clone size: .; CDR3 DNA: TGTGCCAGCCAGCGGACAGGGGGCGTTCCGAATTCACCCCTCCACTTT; CDR3 protein: CASQRTGGVPNSPLHF
V gene: TRBV7-7; J gene: TRBJ2-5; D gene: .; clone size: .; CDR3 DNA: TGTGCCAGCAGCTTATTGTGGCAGAAAAACCAAGAGACCCAGTACTTC; CDR3 protein: CASSLLWQKNQETQYF
V gene: TRBV7-2; J gene: TRBJ2-1; D gene: TRBD2; clone size: .; CDR3 DNA: TGTGCCAGCAGCGGAGCGGGGCCCTCCTACAATGAGCAGTTCTTC; CDR3 protein: CASSGAGPSYNEQFF
V gene: TRBV7-9; J gene: TRBJ2-3; D gene: TRBD1; clone size: .; CDR3 DNA: TGTGCCAGCAGCTATGGACAGGGTGTAACAGATACGCAGTATTTT; CDR3 protein: CASSYGQGVTDTQYF
V gene: TRBV6-5; J gene: TRBJ1-2; D gene: .; clone size: .; CDR3 DNA: TGTGCCAGCAGTTACGGGCAGGGCTTTAGATGGGGCTACACCTTC; CDR3 protein: CASSYGQGFRWGYTF
V gene: TRBV9; J gene: TRBJ2-6; D gene: .; clone size: .; CDR3 DNA: TGTGCCAGCAGCGTAGGGGCAGGGGTAGCCGGGGCCAACGTCCTGACTTTC; CDR3 protein: CASSVGAGVAGANVLTF
V gene: TRBV5-1; J gene: TRBJ2-7; D gene: TRBD2; clone size: .; CDR3 DNA: TGCGCCAGCAGTGCGGGGGGGACCTACGAGCAGTACTTC; CDR3 protein: CASSAGGTYEQYF
V gene: TRBV3-1/TRBV3-2; J gene: TRBJ1-5; D gene: .; clone size: once; CDR3 DNA: TGTGCCAGCAGCCAAGGGTATGAGGGTTCGCAGCCCCAGCATTTT; CDR3 protein: CASSQGYEGSQPQHF
V gene: TRBV6-5; J gene: TRBJ1-2; D gene: .; clone size: .; CDR3 DNA: TGTGCCAGCAGTACCCGGGGACAAGTACATGGCTACACCTTC; CDR3 protein: CASSTRGQVHGYTF
V gene: TRBV19; J gene: TRBJ1-2; D gene: .; clone size: .; CDR3 DNA: TGTGCCAGTAGGGGCTACTCCAGAGATGGCTACACCTTC; CDR3 protein: CASRGYSRDGYTF
V gene: TRBV9; J gene: TRBJ2-1; D gene: TRBD1; clone size: .; CDR3 DNA: TGTGCCAGCAGCGAATACAGGGGAACCTCCTACAATGAGCAGTTCTTC; CDR3 protein: CASSEYRGTSYNEQFF
V gene: TRBV9; J gene: TRBJ2-5; D gene: TRBD2; clone size: .; CDR3 DNA: TGTGCCAGCAGCGTAGCGGGAGGGTACCAAGAGACCCAGTACTTC; CDR3 protein: CASSVAGGYQETQYF
V gene: TRBV10-3; J gene: TRBJ2-3; D gene: TRBD2; clone size: .; CDR3 DNA: TGTGCCATCAGTGCGGGACGGGGGGACGTGGATACGCAGTATTTT; CDR3 protein: CAISAGRGDVDTQYF
V gene: TRBV2; J gene: TRBJ1-5; D gene: .; clone size: .; CDR3 DNA: TGTGCCAGCAGTGACAGGGAAAGCAATCAGCCCCAGCATTTT; CDR3 protein: CASSDRESNQPQHF
V gene: TRBV29-1; J gene: TRBJ1-1; D gene: TRBD1; clone size: .; CDR3 DNA: TGCAGCGTGGAACACGACAGGGCTGATACTGAAGCTTTCTTT; CDR3 protein: CSVEHDRADTEAFF
V gene: TRBV7-9; J gene: TRBJ2-1; D gene: TRBD2; clone size: .; CDR3 DNA: TGTGCCAGCAGCTTAGCAGCGGGGGGCCACAATGAGCAGTTCTTC; CDR3 protein: CASSLAAGGHNEQFF
V gene: TRBV3-1/TRBV3-2; J gene: TRBJ2-1; D gene: TRBD2; clone size: .; CDR3 DNA: TGTGCCAGCAGCCAAGCTAGCGGGGGCCCTTACAATGAGCAGTTCTTC; CDR3 protein: CASSQASGGPYNEQFF
V gene: TRBV30; J gene: TRBJ1-2; D gene: .; clone size: .; CDR3 DNA: TGTGCCTGGAGTGTAAACAGCGGCTATGGCTACACCTTC; CDR3 protein: CAWSVNSGYGYTF
V gene: TRBV27; J gene: TRBJ2-7; D gene: .; clone size: .; CDR3 DNA: TGTGCCAGCAGTTTAAGGGCAGGGCTGGATCGCGAGCAGTACTTC; CDR3 protein: CASSLRAGLDREQYF
V gene: TRBV27; J gene: TRBJ1-2; D gene: .; clone size: .; CDR3 DNA: TGTGCCAGCAGTCCCGGGACAAGCTATGGCTACACCTTC; CDR3 protein: CASSPGTSYGYTF
V gene: TRBV10-2; J gene: TRBJ1-2; D gene: .; clone size: .; CDR3 DNA: TGCGCCAGCAGTGAGACAGGGATATATGGCTACACCTTC; CDR3 protein: CASSETGIYGYTF
V gene: TRBV19; J gene: TRBJ1-5; D gene: .; clone size: once; CDR3 DNA: TGTGCCAGTAGTCCGGACAAGAATCAGCCCCAGCATTTT; CDR3 protein: CASSPDKNQPQHF
V gene: TRBV6-1; J gene: TRBJ1-2; D gene: .; clone size: .; CDR3 DNA: TGTGCCAGCAGTGAAAGGGGGAGGGGTATCGGTGGCTACACCTTC; CDR3 protein: CASSERGRGIGGYTF